This entry is about one T cell receptor (beta chain). What it binds is not known. There are 14 residues in the CDR3. Method: immunoSEQ multiplex PCR; TCRdb's copy keeps in-frame clones and lacks some. Of tens of thousands of clones listed, under 90% were seen once; the top ten hold approximately 5%. These data originate in a study of OX40 agonist ivuxolimab in advanced cancers. About the research overall: The patients got ivuxolimab, which is an agonistic anti-OX40 (CD134) antibody. General observations from the study: In CD8+ T cells, expanded clones were on average more numerous than in CD4+. At 0.1 to 3.0 mg/kg and by week 6, CD4+ and CD8+ T cells in the blood had expanded clonally. Partly responding patients at 0.1-3.0 mg/kg showed some of the smallest clonal expansion.

Sequenced here: CD4+ or CD8+ T cells sorted from blood, sampled in a trial of the OX40 agonist ivuxolimab. This TCR was recovered from an adult with an advanced solid tumor such as melanoma, head and neck, liver or kidney cancer. This chain connects TRBV21-1 to TRBJ1-1. TRBV21-1 is recorded as a pseudogene. CDR3: CASRLGMGDTEAFF. CDR3 bases: TGTGCCAGCAGACTGGGAATGGGGGACACTGAAGCTTTCTTT.